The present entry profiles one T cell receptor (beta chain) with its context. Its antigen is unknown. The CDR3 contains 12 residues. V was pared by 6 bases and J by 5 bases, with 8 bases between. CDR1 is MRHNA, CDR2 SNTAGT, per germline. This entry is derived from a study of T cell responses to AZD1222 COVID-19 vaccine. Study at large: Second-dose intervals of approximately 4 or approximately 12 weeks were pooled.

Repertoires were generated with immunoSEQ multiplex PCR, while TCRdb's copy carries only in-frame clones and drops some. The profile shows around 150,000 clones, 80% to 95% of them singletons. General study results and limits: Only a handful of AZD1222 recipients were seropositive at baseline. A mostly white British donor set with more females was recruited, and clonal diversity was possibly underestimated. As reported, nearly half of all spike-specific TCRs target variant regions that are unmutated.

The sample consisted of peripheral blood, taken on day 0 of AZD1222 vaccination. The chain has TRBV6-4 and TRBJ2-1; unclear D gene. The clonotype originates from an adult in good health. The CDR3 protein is CASSSHHNEQFF. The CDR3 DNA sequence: TGTGCCAGCAGCTCGCACCACAATGAGCAGTTCTTC.